Detailed here is one TCR beta chain. The data were obtained in a study of shared clonotypes between healthy human individuals. Repertoires were generated with immunoSEQ multiplex PCR, while TCRdb's copy carries only in-frame clones and drops some. The repertoire has around 990,000 clones, around three quarters of them found once; the top ten carry 0.85% to 1%. The V gene end was trimmed by 6 bases and the J gene end by 3 bases; junction bases not matched to a gene: 10. Germline lookup yields CDR1 WNHNN and CDR2 SYGVQD (reference sequence). The CDR3 contains 15 residues. The TCR comes from a man between 18 and 29 years old in good health. Some clones in this sample may be carry-over from other donors' samples. V is TRBV10-1 and J is TRBJ2-7; 8 nucleotides agree with TRBD2. Material: memory CD4+ T cells from PBMCs. Subset specified: CD45RA-negative fraction. The CDR3 sequence: CASRPGGSGVYEQYF. CDR3 nucleotides: TGCGCCAGCAGACCCGGCGGTAGCGGGGTCTACGAGCAGTACTTC.